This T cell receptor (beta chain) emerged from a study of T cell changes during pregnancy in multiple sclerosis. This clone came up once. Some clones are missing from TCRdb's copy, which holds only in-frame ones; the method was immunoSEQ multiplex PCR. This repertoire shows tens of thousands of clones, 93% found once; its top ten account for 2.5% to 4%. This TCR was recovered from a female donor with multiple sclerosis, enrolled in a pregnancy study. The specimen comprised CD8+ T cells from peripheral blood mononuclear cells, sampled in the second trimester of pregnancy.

This chain's CDR3 is CASSLNTAGEQFF. The CDR3, as DNA: TGTGCCAGCAGTTTAAATACAGCGGGTGAGCAGTTCTTC. This chain uses TRBV27 with TRBJ2-1, with D possibly being TRBD2 (6 bases). Trimming took 2 bases from V and 9 from J, leaving 11 bases between them. From germline, CDR1 is MNHEY and CDR2 SMNVEV (reference sequence). The CDR3 is 13 amino acids.